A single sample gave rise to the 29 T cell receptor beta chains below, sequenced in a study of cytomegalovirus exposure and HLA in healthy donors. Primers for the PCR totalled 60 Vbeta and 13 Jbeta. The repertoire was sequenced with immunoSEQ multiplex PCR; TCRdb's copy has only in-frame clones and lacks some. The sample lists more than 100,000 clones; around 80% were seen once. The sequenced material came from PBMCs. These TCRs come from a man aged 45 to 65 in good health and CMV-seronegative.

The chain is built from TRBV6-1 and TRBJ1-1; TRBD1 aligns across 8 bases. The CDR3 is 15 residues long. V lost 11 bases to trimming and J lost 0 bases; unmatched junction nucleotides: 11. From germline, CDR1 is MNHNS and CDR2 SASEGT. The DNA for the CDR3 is TGTGCCGGACTCAGGACAGGGTCAATGAACACTGAAGCTTTCTTT. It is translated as CAGLRTGSMNTEAFF.

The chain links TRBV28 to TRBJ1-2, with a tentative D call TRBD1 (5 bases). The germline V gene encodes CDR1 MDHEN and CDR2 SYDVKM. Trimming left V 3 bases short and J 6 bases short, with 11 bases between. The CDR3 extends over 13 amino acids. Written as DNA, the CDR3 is TGTGCCAGCAGTTTCAGCAGGGCCAATGGCTACACCTTC. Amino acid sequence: CASSFSRANGYTF.

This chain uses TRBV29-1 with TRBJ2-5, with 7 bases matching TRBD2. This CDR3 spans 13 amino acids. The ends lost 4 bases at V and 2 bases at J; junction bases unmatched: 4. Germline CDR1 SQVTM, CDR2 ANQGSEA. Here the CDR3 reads CSVALAYQETQYF. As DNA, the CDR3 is TGCAGCGTTGCACTAGCGTATCAAGAGACCCAGTACTTC.

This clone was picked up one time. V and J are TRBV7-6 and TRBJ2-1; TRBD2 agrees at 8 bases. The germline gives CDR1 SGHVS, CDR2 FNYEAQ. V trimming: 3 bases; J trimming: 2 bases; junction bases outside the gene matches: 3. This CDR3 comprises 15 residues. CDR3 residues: CASSFLAGTYNEQFF. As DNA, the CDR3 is TGTGCCAGCAGCTTCTTAGCGGGAACCTACAATGAGCAGTTCTTC.

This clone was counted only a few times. CDR3 protein: CASSETGLDYGYTF. The CDR3, as DNA: TGTGCCAGCAGTGAAACGGGGTTAGACTATGGCTACACCTTC. The chain links TRBV2 to TRBJ1-2; D not certain. The CDR3 covers 14 residues. Germline V CDR1 and CDR2: SNHLY, FYNNEI. V gave up 2 bases and J gave up 3 bases, with 10 bases separating them. Based on the CDR3 plus reference TRBV2 and TRBJ1-2, the full variable domain is EPEVTQTPSHQVTQMGQEVILRCVPISNHLYFYWYRQILGQKVEFLVSFYNNEISEKSEIFDDQFSVERPDGSNFTLKIRSTKLEDSAMYFCASSETGLDYGYTFGSGTRLTVV.

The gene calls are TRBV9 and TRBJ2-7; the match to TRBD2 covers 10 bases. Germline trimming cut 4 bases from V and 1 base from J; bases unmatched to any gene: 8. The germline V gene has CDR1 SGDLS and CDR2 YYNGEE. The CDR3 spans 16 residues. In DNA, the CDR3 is TGTGCCAGCAGCCCCGGAGCGGGAGGGCTTTCCTACGAGCAGTACTTC. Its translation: CASSPGAGGLSYEQYF.

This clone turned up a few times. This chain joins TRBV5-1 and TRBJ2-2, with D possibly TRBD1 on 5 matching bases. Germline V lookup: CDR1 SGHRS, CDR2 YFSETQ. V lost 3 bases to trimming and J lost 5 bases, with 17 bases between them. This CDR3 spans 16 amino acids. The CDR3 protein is CASSSLAAGNTGELFF. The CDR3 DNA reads TGCGCCAGCAGCTCCCTTGCTGCAGGGAATACCGGGGAGCTGTTTTTT.

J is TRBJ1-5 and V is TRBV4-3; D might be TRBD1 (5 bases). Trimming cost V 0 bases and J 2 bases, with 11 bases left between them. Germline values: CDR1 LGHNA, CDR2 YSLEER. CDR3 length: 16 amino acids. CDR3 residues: CASSQEATRGNQPQHF. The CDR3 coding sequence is TGCGCCAGCAGCCAAGAAGCCACCAGGGGCAATCAGCCCCAGCATTTT.

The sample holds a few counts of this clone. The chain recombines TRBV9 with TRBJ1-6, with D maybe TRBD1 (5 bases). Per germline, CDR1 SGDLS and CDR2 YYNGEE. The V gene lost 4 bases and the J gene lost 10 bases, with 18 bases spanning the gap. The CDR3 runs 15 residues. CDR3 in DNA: TGTGCCAGCAGCCACAGGAACGGAGGGGTATCACCCCTCCACTTT. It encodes CASSHRNGGVSPLHF.

This CDR3 reads CAISKQGPLQETQYF. The CDR3 DNA sequence: TGTGCCATCAGTAAACAGGGTCCTCTCCAAGAGACCCAGTACTTC. The J gene is TRBJ2-5, the V gene TRBV10-3; D may be TRBD1 (6 bases). The CDR3 contains 15 residues. CDR1 and CDR2 (germline): ENHRY, SYGVKD. Trimming took 5 bases from V and 1 from J, leaving 14 bases between them.

The CDR3 DNA reads TGCGCCAGCAGCCAAGATCAGCGGCTTCGGTATGGCTACACCTTC. Protein product: CASSQDQRLRYGYTF. The chain has TRBV4-3 and TRBJ1-2, with unresolved D. The CDR3 has 15 residues. CDR1 is LGHNA and CDR2 is YSLEER in the germline V gene. Trimming shortened V by 0 bases and J by 5 bases, and 13 bases separated the two germline ends.

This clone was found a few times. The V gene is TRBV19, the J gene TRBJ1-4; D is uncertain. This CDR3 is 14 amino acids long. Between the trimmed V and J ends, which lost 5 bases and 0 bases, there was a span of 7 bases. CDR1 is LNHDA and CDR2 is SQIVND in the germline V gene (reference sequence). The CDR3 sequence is CASSLLATNEKLFF. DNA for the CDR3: TGTGCCAGTAGTTTACTTGCAACTAATGAAAAACTGTTTTTT.

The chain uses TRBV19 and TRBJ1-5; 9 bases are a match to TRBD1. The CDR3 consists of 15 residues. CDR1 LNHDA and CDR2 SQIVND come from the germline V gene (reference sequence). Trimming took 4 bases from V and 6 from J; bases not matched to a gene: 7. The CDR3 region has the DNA TGTGCCAGTAGTACCCGGACAGGGGCGTCTCAGCCCCAGCATTTT. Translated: CASSTRTGASQPQHF.

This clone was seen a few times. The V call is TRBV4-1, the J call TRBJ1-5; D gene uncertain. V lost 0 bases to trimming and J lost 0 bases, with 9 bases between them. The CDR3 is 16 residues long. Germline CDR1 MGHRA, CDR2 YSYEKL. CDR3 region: CASSQDGGNSNQPQHF. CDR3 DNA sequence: TGCGCCAGCAGCCAAGACGGCGGAAATAGCAATCAGCCCCAGCATTTT.

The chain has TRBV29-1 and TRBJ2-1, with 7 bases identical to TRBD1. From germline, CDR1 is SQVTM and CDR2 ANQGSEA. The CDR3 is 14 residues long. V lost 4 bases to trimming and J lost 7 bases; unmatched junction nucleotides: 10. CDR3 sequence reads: CSVVPAGGHNEQFF. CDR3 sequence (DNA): TGCAGCGTTGTCCCGGCAGGGGGACATAATGAGCAGTTCTTC.

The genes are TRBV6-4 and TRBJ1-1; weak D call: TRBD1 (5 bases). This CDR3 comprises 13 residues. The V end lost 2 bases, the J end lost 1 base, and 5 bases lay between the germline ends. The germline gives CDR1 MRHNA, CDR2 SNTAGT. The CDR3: CASSDGANTEAFF. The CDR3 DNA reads TGTGCCAGCAGTGACGGGGCGAACACTGAAGCTTTCTTT.

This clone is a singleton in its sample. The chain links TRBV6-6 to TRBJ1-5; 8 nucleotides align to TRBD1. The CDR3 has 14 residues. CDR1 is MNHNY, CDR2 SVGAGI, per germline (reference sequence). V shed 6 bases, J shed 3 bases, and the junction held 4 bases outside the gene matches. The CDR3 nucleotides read TGTGCCAGCAGCCCGGACAGGGTCAATCAGCCCCAGCATTTT. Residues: CASSPDRVNQPQHF.

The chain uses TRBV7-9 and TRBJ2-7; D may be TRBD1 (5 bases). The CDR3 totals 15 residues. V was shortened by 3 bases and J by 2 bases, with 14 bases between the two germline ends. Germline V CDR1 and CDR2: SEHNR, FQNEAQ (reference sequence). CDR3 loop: CASSFSFQGPYEQYF. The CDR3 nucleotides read TGTGCCAGCAGCTTTTCATTTCAGGGTCCCTACGAGCAGTACTTC.

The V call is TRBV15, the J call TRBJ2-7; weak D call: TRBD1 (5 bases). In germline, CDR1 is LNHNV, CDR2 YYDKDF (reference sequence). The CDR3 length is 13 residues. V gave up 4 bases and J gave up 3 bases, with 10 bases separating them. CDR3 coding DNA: TGTGCCACCAGCACCATGGACAACTACGAGCAGTACTTC. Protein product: CATSTMDNYEQYF.

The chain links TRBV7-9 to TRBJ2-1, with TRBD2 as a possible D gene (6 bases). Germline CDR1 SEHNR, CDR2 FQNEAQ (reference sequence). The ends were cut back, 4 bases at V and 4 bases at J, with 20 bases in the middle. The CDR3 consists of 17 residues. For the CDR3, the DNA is TGTGCCAGCAGCTCTCCCCCGGCCGGGGGACGTTACAATGAGCAGTTCTTC. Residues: CASSSPPAGGRYNEQFF.

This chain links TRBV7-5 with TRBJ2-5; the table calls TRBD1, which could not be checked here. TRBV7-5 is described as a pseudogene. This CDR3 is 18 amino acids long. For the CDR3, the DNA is TGTGTCAGAAGCCAATGCCGACAGTTCTCCCTACTACAAGAGACCCAGTACTTC. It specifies CVRSQCRQFSLLQETQYF.

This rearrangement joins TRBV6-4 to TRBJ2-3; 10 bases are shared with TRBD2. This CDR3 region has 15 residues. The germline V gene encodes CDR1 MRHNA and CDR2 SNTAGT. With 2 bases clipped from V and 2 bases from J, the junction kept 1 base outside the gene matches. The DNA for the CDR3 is TGTGCCAGCAGTGACCTAGCGGGGGCCACAGATACGCAGTATTTT. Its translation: CASSDLAGATDTQYF.

The chain's CDR3 is CSVLGGAGTGEKLFF. The CDR3 DNA follows: TGCAGCGTGCTAGGGGGCGCCGGGACCGGTGAAAAACTGTTTTTT. The V gene is TRBV29-1, the J gene TRBJ1-4, with TRBD1 identical over 7 bases. Germline V CDR1 and CDR2: SQVTM, ANQGSEA. CDR3 size: 15 residues. Trimming at V came to 6 bases and at J to 7 bases, leaving 14 bases not matched to a gene.

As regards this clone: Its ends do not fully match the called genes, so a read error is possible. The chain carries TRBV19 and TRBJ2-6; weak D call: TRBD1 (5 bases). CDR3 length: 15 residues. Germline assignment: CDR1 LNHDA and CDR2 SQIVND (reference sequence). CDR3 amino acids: CASKQPISGANILTF. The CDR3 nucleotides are TGTGCCAGTAAACAGCCAATCTCTGGGGCCAACATCCTGACTTTC. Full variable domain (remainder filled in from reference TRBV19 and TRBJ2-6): DGGITQSPKYLFRKEGQNVTLSCEQNLNHDAMYWYRQDPGQGLRLIYYSQIVNDFQKGDIAEGYSVSREKKESFPLTVTSAQKNPTAFYLCASKQPISGANILTFGAGSRLTVL.

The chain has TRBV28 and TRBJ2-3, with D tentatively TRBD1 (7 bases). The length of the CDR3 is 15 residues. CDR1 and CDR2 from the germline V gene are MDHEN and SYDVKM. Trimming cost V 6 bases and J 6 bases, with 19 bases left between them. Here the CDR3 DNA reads TGTGCCAGCAGCCTCTACGGAGGGACAGTGGATACGCAGTATTTT. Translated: CASSLYGGTVDTQYF.

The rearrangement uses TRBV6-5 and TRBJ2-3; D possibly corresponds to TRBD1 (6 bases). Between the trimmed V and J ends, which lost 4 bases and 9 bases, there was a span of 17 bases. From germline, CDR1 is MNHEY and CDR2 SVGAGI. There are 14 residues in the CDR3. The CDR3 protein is CASSFSRQDSTQYF. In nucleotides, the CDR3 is TGTGCCAGCAGTTTCTCGCGACAGGACTCGACGCAGTATTTT.

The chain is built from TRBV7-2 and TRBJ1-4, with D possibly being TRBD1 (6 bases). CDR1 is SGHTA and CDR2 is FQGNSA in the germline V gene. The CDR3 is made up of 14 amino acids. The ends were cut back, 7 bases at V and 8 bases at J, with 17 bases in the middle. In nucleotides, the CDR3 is TGTGCCAGCAAGGGGCAGGGGCTGGGCGAAAAACTGTTTTTT. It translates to CASKGQGLGEKLFF. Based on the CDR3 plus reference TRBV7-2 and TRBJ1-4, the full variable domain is GAGVSQSPSNKVTEKGKDVELRCDPISGHTALYWYRQSLGQGLEFLIYFQGNSAPDKSGLPSDRFSAERTGGSVSTLTIQRTQQEDSAVYLCASKGQGLGEKLFFGSGTQLSVL.

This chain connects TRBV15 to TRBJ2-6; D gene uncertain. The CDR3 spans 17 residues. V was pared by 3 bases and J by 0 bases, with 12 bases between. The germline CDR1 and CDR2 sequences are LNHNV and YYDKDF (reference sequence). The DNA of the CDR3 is TGTGCCACCAGCAGGTCCCCTTCCGTCTCTGGGGCCAACGTCCTGACTTTC. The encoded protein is CATSRSPSVSGANVLTF.

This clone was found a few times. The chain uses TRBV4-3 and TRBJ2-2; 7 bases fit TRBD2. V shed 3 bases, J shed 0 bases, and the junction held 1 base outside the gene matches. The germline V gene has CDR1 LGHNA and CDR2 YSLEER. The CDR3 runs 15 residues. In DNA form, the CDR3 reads TGCGCCAGCAGCCAGGGAGGGGCGAACACCGGGGAGCTGTTTTTT. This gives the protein CASSQGGANTGELFF.